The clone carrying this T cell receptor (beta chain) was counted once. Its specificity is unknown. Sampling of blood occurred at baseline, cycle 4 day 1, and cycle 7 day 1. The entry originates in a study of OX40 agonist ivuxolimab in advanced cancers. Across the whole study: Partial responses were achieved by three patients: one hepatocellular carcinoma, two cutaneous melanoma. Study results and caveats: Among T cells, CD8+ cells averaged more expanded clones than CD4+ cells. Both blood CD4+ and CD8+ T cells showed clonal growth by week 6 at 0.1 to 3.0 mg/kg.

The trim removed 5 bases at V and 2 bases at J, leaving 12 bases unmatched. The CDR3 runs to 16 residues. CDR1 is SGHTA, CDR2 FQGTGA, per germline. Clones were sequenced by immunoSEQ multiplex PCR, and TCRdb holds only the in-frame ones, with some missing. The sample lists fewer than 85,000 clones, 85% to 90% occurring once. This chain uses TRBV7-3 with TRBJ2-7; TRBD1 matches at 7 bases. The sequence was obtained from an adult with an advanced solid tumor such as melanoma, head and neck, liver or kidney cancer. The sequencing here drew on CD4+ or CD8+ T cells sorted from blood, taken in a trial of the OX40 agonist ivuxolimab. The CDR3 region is CASSLARDRLTYEQYF. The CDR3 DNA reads TGTGCCAGCAGCCTTGCTAGGGACAGACTTACCTACGAGCAGTACTTC.